The rows below give T cell receptor beta chains drawn from one sample of a study of cytomegalovirus exposure and HLA in healthy donors. Assay used: immunoSEQ multiplex PCR; TCRdb lists only in-frame clones, some missing. This sample has 140,000 to 150,000 clones, with 75% to 80% found just once. Material for sequencing was PBMCs. The receptor source for this set is a male donor in good health and CMV-seronegative. Each CDR3 is given with its conserved first and last residue. Each record gives: D gene, clone size, V gene, J gene, CDR3 protein, CDR3 DNA. The D gene is left open where the match is weak. Rows give clone size only sometimes, using once, few, many, or a class for an expanded clone.

TRBD1	-	TRBV7-2	TRBJ2-7	CASSLSRTGSSYEQYF	TGTGCCAGCAGCTTATCTAGGACAGGGAGCTCCTACGAGCAGTACTTC
-	once	TRBV2	TRBJ2-7	CASSLGFSYEQYF	TGTGCCAGTAGTCTTGGCTTCTCCTACGAGCAGTACTTC
-	-	TRBV19	TRBJ2-6	CASTSLSSGANVLTF	TGTGCCAGTACCTCGCTGAGCTCTGGGGCCAACGTCCTGACTTTC
TRBD2	few	TRBV14	TRBJ2-3	CASSESLLAGVTDTQYF	TGTGCCAGCAGCGAATCCTTACTAGCGGGGGTCACAGATACGCAGTATTTT
TRBD1	-	TRBV5-1	TRBJ2-7	CASSLAPYRGYPYEQYF	TGCGCCAGCAGCTTGGCTCCCTACAGGGGTTACCCCTACGAGCAGTACTTC
TRBD1	once	TRBV5-4	TRBJ1-1	CASSLAAGTANTEAFF	TGTGCCAGCAGCTTGGCTGCCGGGACAGCGAACACTGAAGCTTTCTTT
TRBD1	-	TRBV9	TRBJ2-7	CASSADRGAYKQYF	TGTGCCAGCAGCGCTGACAGGGGCGCCTACAAGCAGTACTTC
-	once	TRBV12-5	TRBJ1-4	CASGFGQSTNEKLFF	TGTGCTAGTGGTTTCGGACAGTCCACTAATGAAAAACTGTTTTTT
-	few	TRBV11-2	TRBJ2-2	CASREFTGELFF	TGTGCCAGCAGGGAGTTCACCGGGGAGCTGTTTTTT
TRBD1	-	TRBV5-8	TRBJ1-4	CASSLEGQPDNEKLFF	TGTGCCAGCAGCTTGGAGGGACAGCCGGATAATGAAAAACTGTTTTTT
-	once	TRBV18	TRBJ2-5	CASSSGQQETQYF	TGTGCCAGCTCATCGGGACAACAAGAGACCCAGTACTTC
-	once	TRBV29-1	TRBJ2-5	CSVETGGRETQYF	TGCAGCGTTGAAACGGGGGGCCGAGAGACCCAGTACTTC
TRBD1	-	TRBV19	TRBJ1-2	CASRRGGTGWGDYGYTF	TGTGCCAGCCGAAGGGGGGGGACAGGCTGGGGAGACTATGGCTACACCTTC
-	-	TRBV15	TRBJ2-7	CATSINRGRSYEQYF	TGTGCCACCAGCATCAATAGAGGGCGCTCCTACGAGCAGTACTTC
TRBD1	-	TRBV7-7	TRBJ2-5	CASSFGTAETQYF	TGTGCTAGCAGCTTTGGGACAGCGGAGACCCAGTACTTC
TRBD1	-	TRBV5-1	TRBJ2-7	CASSVTGTDYYEQYF	TGCGCCAGCAGCGTCACCGGGACAGACTATTACGAGCAGTACTTC
TRBD1	-	TRBV7-8	TRBJ2-7	CASSLGSGTGNYEQYF	TGTGCCAGCAGCTTAGGGTCCGGGACAGGGAACTACGAGCAGTACTTC
-	few	TRBV10-2	TRBJ2-7	CASSESGYEQYF	TGCGCCAGCAGTGAATCGGGGTACGAGCAGTACTTC
TRBD2	-	TRBV14	TRBJ2-1	CASSQILSGRRNEQFF	TGTGCCAGCAGCCAAATCCTTAGCGGGAGAAGGAATGAGCAGTTCTTC
TRBD1	-	TRBV7-8	TRBJ1-5	CASSRRDRGSNQPQHF	TGTGCCAGCAGCCGCCGGGACAGGGGAAGCAATCAGCCCCAGCATTTT
-	-	TRBV6-5	TRBJ2-3	CASSYAWGQGDTQYF	TGTGCCAGCAGTTACGCCTGGGGGCAGGGAGATACGCAGTATTTT
-	-	TRBV25-1	TRBJ2-1	CASSDWGIYGGQFF	TGTGCCAGCAGTGACTGGGGAATATACGGAGGGCAGTTCTTC
-	-	TRBV7-6	TRBJ2-7	CASSLAGGYEQYF	TGTGCCAGCAGCTTAGCGGGAGGCTACGAGCAGTACTTC
TRBD2	-	TRBV2	TRBJ2-1	CAGSGGGYNEQFF	TGTGCCGGGAGCGGGGGGGGCTACAATGAGCAGTTCTTC
TRBD2	few	TRBV30	TRBJ2-3	CAWGGRSSGYTDTQYF	TGTGCCTGGGGAGGCCGATCTAGCGGATACACAGATACGCAGTATTTT
-	-	TRBV27	TRBJ1-4	CASSSYAATNEKLFF	TGTGCCAGCAGTTCATACGCAGCAACTAATGAAAAACTGTTTTTT
-	-	TRBV18	TRBJ2-2	CASSPETGRLNTGELFF	TGTGCCAGCTCACCAGAAACAGGGCGATTGAACACCGGGGAGCTGTTTTTT
-	-	TRBV5-4	TRBJ1-5	CASSLGGGQGQPQHF	TGTGCCAGCAGCTTGGGGGGGGGCCAAGGTCAGCCCCAGCATTTT
TRBD1	few	TRBV4-1	TRBJ2-7	CASSLWTGGSEQYF	TGCGCCAGCAGCCTCTGGACAGGGGGGAGCGAGCAGTACTTC
-	-	TRBV12-5	TRBJ1-1	CASGLGQLNTEAFF	TGTGCTAGTGGTTTGGGACAGTTGAACACTGAAGCTTTCTTT
TRBD2	-	TRBV19	TRBJ2-3	CASTRGGSSTDTQYF	TGTGCCAGTACCCGGGGAGGGTCTAGCACAGATACGCAGTATTTT
TRBD2	-	TRBV11-3	TRBJ2-1	CASSSGMAGGPYNEQFF	TGTGCCAGCAGCTCGGGTATGGCGGGGGGACCATACAATGAGCAGTTCTTC
TRBD2	-	TRBV4-2	TRBJ2-7	CASSQGTSGDYEQYF	TGTGCCAGCAGCCAAGGGACTAGCGGGGACTACGAGCAGTACTTC
TRBD1	-	TRBV7-2	TRBJ1-2	CASSDPTGFYGYTF	TGTGCCAGCAGCGACCCGACAGGGTTCTATGGCTACACCTTC
TRBD2	-	TRBV19	TRBJ2-3	CASSRTSGSTDTQYF	TGTGCCAGTAGTAGGACTAGCGGGAGTACAGATACGCAGTATTTT
TRBD2	-	TRBV19	TRBJ2-7	CASSKSAGGTKAYEQYF	TGTGCCAGTAGTAAGTCGGCGGGAGGCACTAAAGCTTACGAGCAGTACTTC
-	-	TRBV11-2	TRBJ2-5	CASSLPNRETQYF	TGTGCCAGCAGCCTTCCCAACCGGGAGACCCAGTACTTC
-	-	TRBV5-6	TRBJ2-1	CASSLPGVSPNNEQFF	TGTGCCAGCAGCTTGCCGGGGGTTTCCCCCAACAATGAGCAGTTCTTC
-	-	TRBV11-3	TRBJ2-7	CASSFELADGYEQYF	TGTGCCAGCAGCTTTGAACTAGCAGATGGTTACGAGCAGTACTTC
-	-	TRBV29-1	TRBJ1-4	CSVLGASHRKLFF	TGCAGCGTTCTGGGGGCGTCCCATCGAAAACTGTTTTTT
-	-	TRBV4-3	TRBJ2-5	CASSQEGLGQETQYF	TGCGCCAGCAGCCAAGAGGGGCTGGGTCAAGAGACCCAGTACTTC
-	-	TRBV7-2	TRBJ1-1	CASSLGGVNTEAFF	TGTGCCAGCAGCTTAGGTGGAGTAAACACTGAAGCTTTCTTT
-	-	TRBV5-4	TRBJ2-5	CASSFWSEETQYF	TGTGCCAGCAGCTTTTGGTCAGAAGAGACCCAGTACTTC
-	-	TRBV7-9	TRBJ1-5	CSSSPGGDQPQHF	TGTTCCAGCAGCCCCGGGGGGGATCAGCCCCAGCATTTT
-	-	TRBV18	TRBJ2-1	CASSQKPTVAYNEQFF	TGTGCCAGCTCACAAAAACCTACGGTGGCCTACAATGAGCAGTTCTTC
-	-	TRBV9	TRBJ1-1	CASSGRHGDTEAFF	TGTGCCAGCAGCGGCAGGCACGGGGACACTGAAGCTTTCTTT
-	once	TRBV10-1	TRBJ2-1	CASSVEGATSSNEQFF	TGCGCCAGCAGTGTAGAGGGAGCTACCTCCTCCAATGAGCAGTTCTTC
-	-	TRBV2	TRBJ2-4	CASSEGPGLAKNIQYF	TGTGCCAGCAGTGAAGGTCCAGGGCTAGCCAAAAACATTCAGTACTTC
TRBD2	-	TRBV4-2	TRBJ2-3	CASSLGLTSGGDVDTQYF	TGTGCCAGCAGCCTCGGCTTGACTAGCGGGGGGGATGTAGATACGCAGTATTTT
-	-	TRBV6-6	TRBJ1-5	CASSYSAGSNQPQHF	TGTGCCAGCAGTTACTCCGCCGGGAGCAATCAGCCCCAGCATTTT
TRBD2	once	TRBV5-6	TRBJ2-7	CASSFPALAGESYEQYF	TGTGCCAGCAGCTTTCCCGCGCTAGCGGGGGAATCCTACGAGCAGTACTTC
TRBD1	few	TRBV14	TRBJ2-5	CASSPLGQGKETQYF	TGTGCCAGCAGCCCCTTAGGACAGGGTAAAGAGACCCAGTACTTC
-	-	TRBV19	TRBJ2-1	CASTSLTRDNEQFF	TGTGCCAGTACCTCTCTTACTAGAGACAATGAGCAGTTCTTC
TRBD2	-	TRBV10-1	TRBJ2-3	CASSALAGAIFRDTQYF	TGCGCCAGCAGCGCCCTAGCGGGGGCCATATTTCGAGATACGCAGTATTTT
-	-	TRBV5-8	TRBJ1-2	CASSFLQGGYTF	TGTGCCAGCAGCTTCCTACAGGGTGGCTACACCTTC
TRBD1	-	TRBV6-5	TRBJ1-4	CASRWQGATNEKLFF	TGTGCCAGCAGGTGGCAGGGGGCAACTAATGAAAAACTGTTTTTT